Listed below are T cell receptor beta chains from one sample, sequenced in a study of vaccination effects on CD4 cells after COVID-19. For these receptors, no antigen is known. Generated by immunoSEQ multiplex PCR, the TCRdb table keeps only in-frame clones and is missing some. The sample lists about 45,000 clones; approximately 70% were seen once. The sequencing here drew on CD4+ T cells from PBMCs cultured with a peptide pool, taken before COVID-19 vaccination. The receptors stem from a human donor who had a prior SARS-CoV-2 infection. Both conserved end residues are part of each CDR3. D genes are given only for firm matches. A row's size may be missing; if present it is once, few, many or a size class.

clone_size,j_call,v_call,d_call,cdr3_nt,cdr3_aa
NA,TRBJ2-7,TRBV5-1,NA,TGCGCCAGCAGCTTGTCCATCCACGAGCAGTACTTC,CASSLSIHEQYF
NA,TRBJ2-3,TRBV5-6,NA,TGTGCCAGCAGCTTGTTCGGGGTTTACACAGATACGCAGTATTTT,CASSLFGVYTDTQYF
medium-sized,TRBJ2-2,TRBV5-1,NA,TGCGCCAGCAGTCCCAGGGGTACGAACACCGGGGAGCTGTTTTTT,CASSPRGTNTGELFF
NA,TRBJ2-1,TRBV27,TRBD2,TGTGCCAGCAGTGGGCAGACTAGCGGGAGTTTGAATGAGCAGTTCTTC,CASSGQTSGSLNEQFF
once,TRBJ2-7,TRBV5-5,NA,TGTGCCAGCAGGGAATATTCTAGTCGAAGCTCCTACGAGCAGTACTTC,CASREYSSRSSYEQYF
NA,TRBJ1-1,TRBV24-1,TRBD1,TGTGCCACCAGTGATCTGGGGCCGGACAGGGAGGGCTCTGAAGCTTTCTTT,CATSDLGPDREGSEAFF
NA,TRBJ1-5,TRBV5-5,NA,TGTGCCAGCAGCTTGGGCGGAGGGTATAGCAATCAGCCCCAGCATTTT,CASSLGGGYSNQPQHF
few,TRBJ1-3,TRBV11-2,NA,TGTGCCAGCAGCTTAGGGTACTCTGGAAACACCATATATTTT,CASSLGYSGNTIYF
NA,TRBJ2-3,TRBV5-5,TRBD2,TGTGCCAGCAGCTGGCCGCGAGCGGGAACCGCAGATACGCAGTATTTT,CASSWPRAGTADTQYF
once,TRBJ1-5,TRBV12-5,NA,TGTGCTAGTGGACACTCAGGGCTCCAGCATTTT,CASGHSGLQHF
NA,TRBJ2-7,TRBV19,TRBD1,TGTGCCAGTAGTATTAGGTACCCGGGACAGGGTTTCTACGAGCAGTACTTC,CASSIRYPGQGFYEQYF
few,TRBJ2-5,TRBV10-3,NA,TGTGCCTCGGCTTTCACGGGAGAGACCCAGTACTTC,CASAFTGETQYF
few,TRBJ1-1,TRBV5-1,NA,TGCGCCAGCAGCTTGGAGGGGTTCTCCACTGAAGCTTTCTTT,CASSLEGFSTEAFF
once,TRBJ1-5,TRBV19,NA,TGTGCCAGTATAAGACAGGCTCAGGGTGTGAGCAATCAGCCCCAGCATTTT,CASIRQAQGVSNQPQHF
NA,TRBJ2-1,TRBV5-5,NA,TGTGCCAGCAGCTTGTTTTCAGGGACCAATGAGCAGTTCTTC,CASSLFSGTNEQFF
NA,TRBJ1-1,TRBV5-1,NA,TGCGCCAGCAGCTGGGGGGGCACTGAAGCTTTCTTT,CASSWGGTEAFF
NA,TRBJ2-5,TRBV19,NA,TGTGCCAGTACCTTCCAAGAGACCCAGTACTTC,CASTFQETQYF
NA,TRBJ1-1,TRBV7-2,NA,TGTGCCAGCAGCTTACGCGTCACAGCCCCCGGTGAAGCTTTCTTT,CASSLRVTAPGEAFF
NA,TRBJ2-5,TRBV5-1,TRBD2,TGCGCCAGCAGCTTGGTGACTAGCGGGGGGCAAGAGACCCAGTACTTC,CASSLVTSGGQETQYF
NA,TRBJ1-1,TRBV4-2,NA,TGTGCCAGCAGTGAAGAAACGGTCGACACTGAAGCTTTCTTT,CASSEETVDTEAFF
NA,TRBJ1-5,TRBV3-1/TRBV3-2,TRBD1,TGTGCCAGCAGCCAAGGGGACAGGGTCGGCAATCAGCCCCAGCATTTT,CASSQGDRVGNQPQHF
once,TRBJ2-1,TRBV2,TRBD1,TGTGCCAGCAGTCAGGACAGGGGGGGGTACAATGAGCAGTTCTTC,CASSQDRGGYNEQFF
few,TRBJ2-7,TRBV6-5,NA,TGTGCCAGCAGTCAGAGGGGCGCCTACGAGCAGTACTTC,CASSQRGAYEQYF
NA,TRBJ2-3,TRBV2,NA,TGTGCCAGCAGTGAAGAGGTCTACGTGGTTGGCACAGATACGCAGTATTTT,CASSEEVYVVGTDTQYF
NA,TRBJ2-1,TRBV11-3,TRBD2,TGTGCCAGCAGCCTCCGGACAGGACGGTCTAGCGGGAGAGGGTACAATGAGCAGTTCTTC,CASSLRTGRSSGRGYNEQFF
few,TRBJ2-2,TRBV10-3,TRBD1,TGTGCCATCAGTGAGGGAGACAGGGTGGCCGGGGAGCTGTTTTTT,CAISEGDRVAGELFF
once,TRBJ2-1,TRBV12-5,NA,TGTGCTAGTGGTTTGGTACTAGCCACCACTAACAATGAGCAGTTCTTC,CASGLVLATTNNEQFF
NA,TRBJ1-6,TRBV7-9,NA,TGTGCCAGCAGCCAGCAGGGGAAACCTAATTCACCCCTCCACTTT,CASSQQGKPNSPLHF
NA,TRBJ1-2,TRBV9,NA,TGTGCCAGCAGCCCCCTCTCTGCTAACTATGGCTACACCTTC,CASSPLSANYGYTF
few,TRBJ1-5,TRBV19,TRBD1,TGTGCCAGTAGTGGCCGGGACAGGGGTTTGGTACAGCCCCAGCATTTT,CASSGRDRGLVQPQHF
once,TRBJ2-2,TRBV11-2,TRBD1,TGTGCCAGCAAAGGGACAGAAAACACCGGGGAGCTGTTTTTT,CASKGTENTGELFF
NA,TRBJ2-5,TRBV12-3/TRBV12-4,NA,TGTGCCAGCAGTCTGACCCAAGAGACCCAGTACTTC,CASSLTQETQYF
NA,TRBJ2-2,TRBV6-6,NA,TGTGCCAGCAGTTACTCGAGAGAGGGAACCGGGGAGCTGTTTTTT,CASSYSREGTGELFF
NA,TRBJ2-3,TRBV5-1,TRBD1,TGCGCCAGCAGCGCCCTCGGGGGACAGGGGGGGACAGATACGCAGTATTTT,CASSALGGQGGTDTQYF
NA,TRBJ2-1,TRBV9,TRBD2,TGTGCCAGCAGCGGAGCATCCGGGACTAGCGGGTTGAATGAGCAGTTCTTC,CASSGASGTSGLNEQFF
once,TRBJ1-6,TRBV6-5,NA,TGTGCCAGCACCCGGACCGGATATAATTCACCCCTCCACTTT,CASTRTGYNSPLHF
once,TRBJ1-3,TRBV19,NA,TGTGCCGCGTGGGGAGAATACACCATATATTTT,CAAWGEYTIYF
NA,TRBJ2-7,TRBV7-2,TRBD2,TGTGCCAGCAGCTCCCGCGGGGGTCCCTACGAGCAGTACTTC,CASSSRGGPYEQYF
NA,TRBJ2-3,TRBV7-9,NA,TGTGCCAGCAGCTTAGAGGCAGCAGATACGCAGTATTTT,CASSLEAADTQYF
NA,TRBJ1-2,TRBV30,NA,TGTGCCTGGAGCCCCAAGAGGGGTGGCTACACCTTC,CAWSPKRGGYTF
few,TRBJ2-7,TRBV6-2/TRBV6-3,NA,TGTGCCAGCAGTTACCGTCCTGCGGCGAGTTACGAGCAGTACTTC,CASSYRPAASYEQYF
few,TRBJ2-6,TRBV11-1,NA,TGTGCCAGCAGCTTAGCAGGGGTTGGGGCCAACGTCCTGACTTTC,CASSLAGVGANVLTF
NA,TRBJ1-2,TRBV9,NA,TGTGCCAGCAGGGATTCTGGTGGCTACACCTTC,CASRDSGGYTF
NA,TRBJ2-5,TRBV5-1,NA,TGCGCCAGCAGCCCTTCCAAGCTTCAAGAGACCCAGTACTTC,CASSPSKLQETQYF
NA,TRBJ2-7,TRBV4-1,TRBD2,TGCGCCAGCAGCCAAGGACTAGCGGTTACCTACGAGCAGTACTTC,CASSQGLAVTYEQYF
NA,TRBJ2-2,TRBV7-3,NA,TGTGCCAGCAGCTTAACATATGTGGGCCCGGGGACCGGGGAGCTGTTTTTT,CASSLTYVGPGTGELFF
few,TRBJ2-7,TRBV7-2,NA,TGTGCCAGCAGAGGGAACTCCTACGAGCAGTACTTC,CASRGNSYEQYF
NA,TRBJ2-5,TRBV7-3,NA,TGTGCCAGCAGCTTAAGTGTCAGCAACCAAGAGACCCAGTACTTC,CASSLSVSNQETQYF
NA,TRBJ2-1,TRBV7-9,NA,TGTGCCAGCAGCTTAGCTTGGGGGGAGTACAATGAGCAGTTCTTC,CASSLAWGEYNEQFF
NA,TRBJ2-5,TRBV2,NA,TGTGCCAGCGCGGGACTCGAAGAGACCCAGTACTTC,CASAGLEETQYF
NA,TRBJ1-5,TRBV5-6,NA,TGTGCCAGCAGCTTGGGACCAGGGGAGCAGCCCCAGCATTTT,CASSLGPGEQPQHF
NA,TRBJ2-7,TRBV5-4,TRBD1,TGTGCCAGCAGCCCGTCGGGACAGGGTACCTACGAGCAGTACTTC,CASSPSGQGTYEQYF
NA,TRBJ2-5,TRBV5-1,NA,TGCGCCAGCAGCTGGCAGCTAGGGGGTCGGGAGACCCAGTACTTC,CASSWQLGGRETQYF
NA,TRBJ1-2,TRBV5-1,NA,TGCGCCAGCAGCCCCGGGACTGTCTATGGCTACACCTTC,CASSPGTVYGYTF
NA,TRBJ2-7,TRBV5-3,TRBD1,TGTGCCAGAAGCTTAGGACAGGGGAACCACGAGCAGTACTTC,CARSLGQGNHEQYF